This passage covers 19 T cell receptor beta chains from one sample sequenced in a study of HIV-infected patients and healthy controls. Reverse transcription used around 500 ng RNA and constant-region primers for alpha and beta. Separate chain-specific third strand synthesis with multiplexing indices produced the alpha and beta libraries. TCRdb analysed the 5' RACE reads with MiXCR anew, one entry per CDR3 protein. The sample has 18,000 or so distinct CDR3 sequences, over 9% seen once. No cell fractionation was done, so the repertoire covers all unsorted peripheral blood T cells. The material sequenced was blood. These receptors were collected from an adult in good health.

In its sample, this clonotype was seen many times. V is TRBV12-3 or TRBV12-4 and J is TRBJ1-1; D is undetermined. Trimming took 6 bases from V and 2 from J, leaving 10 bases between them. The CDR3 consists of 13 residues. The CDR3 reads CASRWADNTEAFF. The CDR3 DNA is TGTGCCAGCAGATGGGCAGACAACACTGAAGCTTTCTTT.

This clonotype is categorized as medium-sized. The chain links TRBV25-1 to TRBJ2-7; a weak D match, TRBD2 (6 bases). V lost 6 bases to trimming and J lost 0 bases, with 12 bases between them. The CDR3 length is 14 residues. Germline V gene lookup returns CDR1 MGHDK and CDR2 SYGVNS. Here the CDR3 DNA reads TGTGCCAGCAGGCAGGAGGGGAGCTCCTACGAGCAGTACTTC. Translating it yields CASRQEGSSYEQYF.

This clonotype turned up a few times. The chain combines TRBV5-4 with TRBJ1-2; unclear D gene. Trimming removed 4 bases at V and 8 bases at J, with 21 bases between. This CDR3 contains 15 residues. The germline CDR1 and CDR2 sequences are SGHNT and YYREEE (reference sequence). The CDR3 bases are TGTGCCAGCAGCCATATGGACGGGGTCGGGGAAGGCTACACCTTC. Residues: CASSHMDGVGEGYTF.

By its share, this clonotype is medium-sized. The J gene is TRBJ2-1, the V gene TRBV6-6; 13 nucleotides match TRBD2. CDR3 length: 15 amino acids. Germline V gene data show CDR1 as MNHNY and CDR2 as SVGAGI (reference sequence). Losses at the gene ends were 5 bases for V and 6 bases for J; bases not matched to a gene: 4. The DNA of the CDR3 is TGTGCCAGCAGTAAGGGACTAGCGGGGATCAATGAGCAGTTCTTC. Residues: CASSKGLAGINEQFF.

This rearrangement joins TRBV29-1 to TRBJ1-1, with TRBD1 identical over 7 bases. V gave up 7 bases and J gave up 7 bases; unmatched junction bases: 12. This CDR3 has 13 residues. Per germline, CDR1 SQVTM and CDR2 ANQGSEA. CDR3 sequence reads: CSGKTGSNGEAFF. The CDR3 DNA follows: TGCAGCGGGAAGACAGGGAGTAATGGTGAAGCTTTCTTT.

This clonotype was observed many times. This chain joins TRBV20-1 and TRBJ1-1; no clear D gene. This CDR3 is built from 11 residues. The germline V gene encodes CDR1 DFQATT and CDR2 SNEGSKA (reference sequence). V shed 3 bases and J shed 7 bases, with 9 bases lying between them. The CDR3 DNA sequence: TGCAGTGCTAGTTCGGACCTTGAAGCTTTCTTT. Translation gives CSASSDLEAFF.

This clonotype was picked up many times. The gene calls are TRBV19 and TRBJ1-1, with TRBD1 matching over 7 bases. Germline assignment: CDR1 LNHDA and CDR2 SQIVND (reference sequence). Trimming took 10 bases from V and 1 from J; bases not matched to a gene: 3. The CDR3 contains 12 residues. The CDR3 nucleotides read TGTGCCACGGACAGGTGGAACACTGAAGCTTTCTTT. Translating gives CATDRWNTEAFF.

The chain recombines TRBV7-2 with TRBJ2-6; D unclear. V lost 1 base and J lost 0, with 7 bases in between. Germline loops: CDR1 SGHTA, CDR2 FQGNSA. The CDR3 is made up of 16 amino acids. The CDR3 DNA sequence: TGTGCCAGCAGCTTAGATCCGTCCTCTGGGGCCAACGTCCTGACTTTC. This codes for CASSLDPSSGANVLTF.

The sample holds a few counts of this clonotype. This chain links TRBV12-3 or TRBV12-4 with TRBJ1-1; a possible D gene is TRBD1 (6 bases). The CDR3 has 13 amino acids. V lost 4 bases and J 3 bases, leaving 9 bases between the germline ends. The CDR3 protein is CASSSNRDTEAFF. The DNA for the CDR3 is TGTGCCAGCAGTTCCAACAGGGACACTGAAGCTTTCTTT.

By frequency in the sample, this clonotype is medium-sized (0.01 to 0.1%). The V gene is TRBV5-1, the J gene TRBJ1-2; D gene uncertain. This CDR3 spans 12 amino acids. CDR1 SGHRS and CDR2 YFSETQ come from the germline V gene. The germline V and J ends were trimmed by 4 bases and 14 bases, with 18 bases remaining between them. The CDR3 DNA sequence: TGCGCCAGCAGCGCAGAAGCCGGGCCTCAGACCTTC. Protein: CASSAEAGPQTF.

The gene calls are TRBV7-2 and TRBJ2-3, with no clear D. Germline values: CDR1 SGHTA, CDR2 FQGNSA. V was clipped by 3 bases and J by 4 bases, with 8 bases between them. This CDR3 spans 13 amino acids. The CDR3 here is CASSLNSPDTQYF. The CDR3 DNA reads TGTGCCAGCAGCTTGAACAGTCCAGATACGCAGTATTTT.

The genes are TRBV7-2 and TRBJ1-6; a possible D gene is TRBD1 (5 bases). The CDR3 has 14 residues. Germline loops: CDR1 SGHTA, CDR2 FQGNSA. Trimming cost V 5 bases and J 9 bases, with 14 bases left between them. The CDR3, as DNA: TGTGCCAGCAGCCGAGACAGCGTGCGTTCACCCCTCCACTTT. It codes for CASSRDSVRSPLHF.

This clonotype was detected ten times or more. In DNA form, the CDR3 reads TGTGCCAGCAAGTTTGCCAGGGGGGTCTACAATGAGCAGTTCTTC. Protein: CASKFARGVYNEQFF. The chain employs TRBV3-1 and TRBJ2-1; D may be TRBD1 (7 bases). The CDR3 loop spans 15 amino acids. Germline values: CDR1 LGHDT, CDR2 YNNKEL (reference sequence). The V end was cut by 7 bases, the J end by 3 bases, with 16 bases between.

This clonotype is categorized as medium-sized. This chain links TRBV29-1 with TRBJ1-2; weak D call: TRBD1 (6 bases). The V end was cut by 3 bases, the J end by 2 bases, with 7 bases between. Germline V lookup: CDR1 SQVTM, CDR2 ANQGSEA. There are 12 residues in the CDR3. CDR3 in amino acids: CSVETGNYGYTF. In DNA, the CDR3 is TGCAGCGTTGAGACAGGAAACTATGGCTACACCTTC.

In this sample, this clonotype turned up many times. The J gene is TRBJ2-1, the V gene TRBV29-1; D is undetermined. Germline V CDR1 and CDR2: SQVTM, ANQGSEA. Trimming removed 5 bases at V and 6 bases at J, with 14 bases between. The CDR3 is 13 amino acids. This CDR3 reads CSVPQPPSNEQFF. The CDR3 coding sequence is TGCAGCGTTCCGCAGCCGCCCTCCAATGAGCAGTTCTTC.

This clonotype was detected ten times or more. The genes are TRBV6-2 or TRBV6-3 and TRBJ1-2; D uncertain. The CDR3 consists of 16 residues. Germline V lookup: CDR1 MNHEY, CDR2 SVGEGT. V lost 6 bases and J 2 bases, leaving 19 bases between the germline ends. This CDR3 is CASSPDSRQWNYGYTF. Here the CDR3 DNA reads TGTGCCAGCAGCCCGGACTCCCGGCAGTGGAACTATGGCTACACCTTC.

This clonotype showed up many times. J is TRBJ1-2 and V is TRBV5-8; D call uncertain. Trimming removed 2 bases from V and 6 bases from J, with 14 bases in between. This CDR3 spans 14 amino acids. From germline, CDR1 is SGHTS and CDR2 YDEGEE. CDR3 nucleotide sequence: TGTGCCAGCAGCTTTGGTTCTCCTACTAATGGCTACACCTTC. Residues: CASSFGSPTNGYTF.

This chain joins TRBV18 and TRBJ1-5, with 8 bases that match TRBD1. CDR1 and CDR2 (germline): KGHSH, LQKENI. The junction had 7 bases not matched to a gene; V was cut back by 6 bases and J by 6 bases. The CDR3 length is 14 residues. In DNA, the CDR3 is TGTGCCAGCTCCGGACAGGGAAGACGTCAGCCCCAGCATTTT. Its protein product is CASSGQGRRQPQHF.

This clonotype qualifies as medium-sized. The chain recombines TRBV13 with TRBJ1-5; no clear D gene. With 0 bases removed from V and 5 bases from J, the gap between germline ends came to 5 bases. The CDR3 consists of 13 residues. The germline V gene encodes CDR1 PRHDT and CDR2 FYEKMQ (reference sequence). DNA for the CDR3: TGTGCCAGCAGCTTAGGGGCCTATCAGCCCCAGCATTTT. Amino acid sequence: CASSLGAYQPQHF.